The 11 T cell receptor beta chains presented below share a single source sample, sequenced in a study of beta chain features in type 1 diabetes. Expressed TCRB transcripts were sequenced, since all the RNA that had been isolated was reverse transcribed. Sequencing used immunoSEQ multiplex PCR; TCRdb keeps in-frame clones, though not all of them. The profile covers 970,000 or so clones, with roughly a sixth appearing a single time and roughly 0.025% taken by the ten largest. The sample consisted of naive CD4+ T cells from blood. These TCRs come from a woman aged 18-35 years in good health.

This clone has just a few counts. CDR3 nucleotide sequence: TGTGCCAGCAGTGGGGGGGCACAACAGCCCCAGCATTTT. It encodes CASSGGAQQPQHF. The chain combines TRBV2 with TRBJ1-5; D might be TRBD1 (6 bases). In germline, CDR1 is SNHLY, CDR2 FYNNEI. V was clipped by 4 bases and J by 7 bases, with 11 bases between them. The CDR3 runs 13 residues.

This clone has just a few counts. The genes are TRBV5-1 and TRBJ2-1, with TRBD1 matching over 8 bases. The junction had 5 bases not matched to a gene; V was cut back by 1 base and J by 8 bases. The CDR3 totals 14 residues. Germline CDR1 and CDR2: SGHRS and YFSETQ. This chain's CDR3 is CASSLQDRVHEQFF. The CDR3 DNA follows: TGCGCCAGCAGCTTGCAGGACAGGGTACATGAGCAGTTCTTC.

V usage is TRBV4-2 and J usage is TRBJ1-2; D remains ambiguous. V dropped 1 base and J dropped 4 bases, with 16 bases sitting between them. Germline loops: CDR1 LGHNA, CDR2 YNFKEQ. The CDR3 has 16 residues. The CDR3 DNA reads as TGTGCCAGCAGCCAAGTCACTCCGGGAGAAAGCTATGGCTACACCTTC. Protein: CASSQVTPGESYGYTF.

The gene calls are TRBV28 and TRBJ2-5, with no clear D. CDR1 MDHEN and CDR2 SYDVKM come from the germline V gene. The V gene lost 8 bases and the J gene lost 2 bases, with 12 bases spanning the gap. The CDR3 covers 13 residues. The CDR3, as DNA: TGTGCCAGCGGAGCCCCCCCGCAAGAGACCCAGTACTTC. This translates into CASGAPPQETQYF.

This clone turned up a few times. The chain recombines TRBV9 with TRBJ2-1; the match to TRBD2 covers 13 bases. Losses at the gene ends were 3 bases for V and 7 bases for J; bases not matched to a gene: 7. The length of the CDR3 is 16 residues. The germline gives CDR1 SGDLS, CDR2 YYNGEE. The CDR3 nucleotides are TGTGCCAGCAGCGGTGGGGGACTAGCGGGGTTAAATGAGCAGTTCTTC. It yields the protein CASSGGGLAGLNEQFF.

This clone was counted only a few times. The J gene is TRBJ2-5, the V gene TRBV10-3; 7 bases fit TRBD1. Germline-derived CDR1 and CDR2 are ENHRY and SYGVKD. The CDR3 has 15 amino acids. J gave up 2 bases and V 0 bases, and 3 bases lay outside the gene matches. As DNA, the CDR3 is TGTGCCATCAGTGAGTCAACGGGACAGCAAGAGACCCAGTACTTC. The encoded protein is CAISESTGQQETQYF.

This clone turned up a few times. The rearrangement links TRBV7-2 to TRBJ2-1; possible D gene TRBD1, 5 bases. Germline V gene sequence: CDR1 SGHTA, CDR2 FQGNSA. The CDR3 is 16 amino acids. Deletions cut 1 base from V and 2 bases from J, with 12 bases between. The CDR3 DNA sequence: TGTGCCAGCAGCTTAGGGGGCTCTCGGGCCTACAATGAGCAGTTCTTC. Its translation: CASSLGGSRAYNEQFF.

In this sample, this clone turned up a few times. Written as DNA, the CDR3 is TGTGCCAGCAGTTACTCCCGACAGGGGGGGGAGACCCAGTACTTC. This codes for CASSYSRQGGETQYF. J is TRBJ2-5 and V is TRBV6-6; TRBD1 aligns across 9 bases. V shed 0 bases, J shed 5 bases, and the junction held 4 bases outside the gene matches. Germline CDR1 and CDR2: MNHNY and SVGAGI (reference sequence). The CDR3 loop spans 15 amino acids.

This chain uses TRBV10-3 with TRBJ2-5; 8 nucleotides line up with TRBD1. Germline CDR1 ENHRY, CDR2 SYGVKD. V shed 5 bases and J 3 bases; nucleotides not matched to a gene: 5. The CDR3 runs to 14 residues. The CDR3 region is CAISKDRDKETQYF. For the CDR3, the DNA is TGTGCCATCAGTAAGGACAGGGACAAAGAGACCCAGTACTTC.

The V and J genes are TRBV7-9 and TRBJ1-1, with D perhaps matching TRBD1 (5 bases). Trimming pared 1 base from V and 5 bases from J, leaving 14 bases between. This CDR3 has 15 amino acids. Germline CDR1 SEHNR, CDR2 FQNEAQ (reference sequence). The CDR3 loop reads CASSLVSGRGTEAFF. In nucleotides, the CDR3 is TGTGCCAGCAGCTTAGTCTCAGGGCGAGGGACTGAAGCTTTCTTT.

The rearrangement links TRBV19 to TRBJ2-7, with 7 bases lining up with TRBD2. Germline CDR1 reads LNHDA; CDR2 reads SQIVND (reference sequence). The CDR3 consists of 15 residues. J was trimmed by 0 bases and V by 3 bases; bases with no gene match: 5. The CDR3 here is CASSMVGRSSYEQYF. CDR3 in DNA: TGTGCCAGTAGTATGGTCGGGAGGAGCTCCTACGAGCAGTACTTC.